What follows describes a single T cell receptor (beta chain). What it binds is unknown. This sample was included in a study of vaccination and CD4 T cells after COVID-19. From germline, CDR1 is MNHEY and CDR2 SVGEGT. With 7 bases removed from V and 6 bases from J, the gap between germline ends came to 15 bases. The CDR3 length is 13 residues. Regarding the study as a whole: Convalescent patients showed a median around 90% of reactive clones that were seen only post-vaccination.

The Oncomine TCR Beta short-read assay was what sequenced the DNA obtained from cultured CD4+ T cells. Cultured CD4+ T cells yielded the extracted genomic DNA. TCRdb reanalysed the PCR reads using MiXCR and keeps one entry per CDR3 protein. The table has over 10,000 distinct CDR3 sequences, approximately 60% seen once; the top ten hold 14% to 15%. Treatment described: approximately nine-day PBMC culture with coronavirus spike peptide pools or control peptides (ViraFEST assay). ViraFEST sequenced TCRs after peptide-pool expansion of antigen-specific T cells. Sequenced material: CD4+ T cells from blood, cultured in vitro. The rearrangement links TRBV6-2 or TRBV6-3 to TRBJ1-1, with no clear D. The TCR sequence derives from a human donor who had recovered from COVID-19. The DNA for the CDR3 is TGTGCCAGCACCAAAGGACTGGCCCCTGAAGCTTTCTTT. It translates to CASTKGLAPEAFF.